The entry that follows covers one T cell receptor (beta chain) sequence. Its target is not known. Measured with immunoSEQ multiplex PCR; TCRdb has only the in-frame clones, and not every one. The profile covers about 28,000 clones, with roughly 90% appearing a single time and around 2.8% taken by the ten largest. The source of the sample is a study of T cells in localized non-small cell lung cancer. Study results and limitations: Measurement of T cell clonality placed uninvolved adjacent lung highest, above the level in tumor.

This CDR3 has 16 amino acids. From germline, CDR1 is SGHDT and CDR2 YYEEEE. The V gene lost 3 bases and the J gene lost 0 bases, with 12 bases spanning the gap. This specimen consisted of peripheral blood, obtained before any cancer treatment. The genes are TRBV5-6 and TRBJ2-2; weak D call: TRBD2 (5 bases). The TCR comes from a woman between 18 and 50 years old with stage I lung adenocarcinoma. The CDR3 is CASSSRGFANTGELFF. CDR3 sequence (DNA): TGTGCCAGCAGCTCCCGGGGTTTCGCGAACACCGGGGAGCTGTTTTTT.